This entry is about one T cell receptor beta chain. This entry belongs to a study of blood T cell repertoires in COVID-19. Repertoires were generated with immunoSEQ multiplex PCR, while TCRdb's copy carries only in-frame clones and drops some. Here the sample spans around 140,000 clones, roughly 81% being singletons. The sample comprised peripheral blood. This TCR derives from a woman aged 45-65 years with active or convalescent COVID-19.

CDR3 protein: CASSEIGGAGGYTF. CDR3 bases: TGTGCCAGCAGTGAAATTGGGGGGGCCGGTGGCTACACCTTC. The V gene is TRBV6-1, the J gene TRBJ1-2, with D tentatively TRBD1 (6 bases). Per the germline V gene, CDR1 is MNHNS and CDR2 is SASEGT. V was shortened by 2 bases and J by 7 bases, with 14 bases between the two germline ends. CDR3 length: 14 amino acids.